The 20 T cell receptor beta chains given below trace back to one sample, sequenced in a study of cytomegalovirus exposure and HLA in healthy donors. The PCR was carried out with 60 Vbeta primers and 13 Jbeta primers. Libraries were prepared by immunoSEQ multiplex PCR; TCRdb keeps only in-frame clonotypes and omits some of them. The table has approximately 120,000 clones, about three quarters seen once; the top ten hold 9% to 15%. Specimen: PBMCs. The receptors stem from a middle-aged woman in good health and CMV-seropositive.

The chain recombines TRBV5-1 with TRBJ2-1, with D unresolved. CDR3 size: 14 residues. Germline V CDR1 and CDR2: SGHRS, YFSETQ. Trimming pared 4 bases from V and 2 bases from J, leaving 10 bases between. The CDR3 region is CASSEAYTYNEQFF. DNA of the CDR3: TGCGCCAGCAGCGAGGCGTACACCTACAATGAGCAGTTCTTC.

The CDR3, as DNA: TGCGCCAGCAGCCTAGAGGACAGGGGGCTCAGTTCACCCCTCCACTTT. Amino acid sequence: CASSLEDRGLSSPLHF. The chain uses TRBV4-1 and TRBJ1-6; 11 nucleotides match TRBD1. CDR1 MGHRA and CDR2 YSYEKL come from the germline V gene. The trim removed 4 bases at V and 9 bases at J, leaving 8 bases unmatched. The CDR3 spans 16 residues.

Here the CDR3 reads CASRDGQGFSSGNTIYF. For the CDR3, the DNA is TGCGCCAGCAGGGACGGACAGGGTTTCTCCTCTGGAAACACCATATATTTT. This chain uses TRBV5-1 with TRBJ1-3; 8 bases agree with TRBD1. Trimming at V came to 5 bases and at J to 0 bases, leaving 10 bases not matched to a gene. Per the germline V gene, CDR1 is SGHRS and CDR2 is YFSETQ. The CDR3 totals 17 residues.

The chain has TRBV9 and TRBJ1-6; possible D gene TRBD1, 6 bases. This CDR3 comprises 15 residues. Germline CDR1 and CDR2: SGDLS and YYNGEE. Trimming stripped 4 bases from V and 7 bases from J, with 15 bases between. This CDR3 reads CASSPAGTQNSPLHF. The DNA for the CDR3 is TGTGCCAGCAGCCCTGCCGGGACACAGAATTCACCCCTCCACTTT.

The V gene is TRBV5-1, the J gene TRBJ2-7, with a tentative D call TRBD1 (6 bases). The CDR3 loop spans 15 amino acids. Germline loops: CDR1 SGHRS, CDR2 YFSETQ. Between the trimmed V and J ends, which lost 4 bases and 4 bases, there was a span of 18 bases. CDR3 protein: CASSADSMKPYEQYF. CDR3 sequence (DNA): TGCGCCAGCAGCGCGGACAGTATGAAACCTTACGAGCAGTACTTC.

The chain carries TRBV6-1 and TRBJ2-1; 9 bases agree with TRBD2. Germline V CDR1 and CDR2: MNHNS, SASEGT. The CDR3 extends over 15 amino acids. V was clipped by 6 bases and J by 8 bases; unmatched bases: 11. This chain's CDR3 is CASSTRGGIHDEQFF. The CDR3 coding sequence is TGTGCCAGCAGCACGCGGGGGGGGATACACGATGAGCAGTTCTTC.

V usage is TRBV6-1 and J usage is TRBJ1-6; 7 bases agree with TRBD1. The CDR3 is made up of 15 amino acids. V lost 4 bases, J lost 10 bases, and 10 bases stayed unmatched. The V gene's germline CDR1 is MNHNS and CDR2 SASEGT. CDR3 in DNA: TGTGCCAGCAGTGGACAGGGAGTAATCGGGTCACCCCTCCACTTT. Its translation: CASSGQGVIGSPLHF.

Only a few counts were recorded for this clone. It is unclear where the CDR3 begins or ends on the DNA, so no DNA is shown, and the CDR3 is as TCRdb lists it. This rearrangement joins TRBV6-5 to TRBJ1-2; TRBD1 reflects the table's D call only, with no check against the DNA. The CDR3 is 15 amino acids in total, end residues counted. Germline V gene lookup returns CDR1 MNHEY and CDR2 SVGAGI. CDR3 protein: CASSSSTGGRYGYTF.

This chain uses TRBV6-4 with TRBJ1-2; TRBD1 might be the D (5 bases). The V gene lost 6 bases and the J gene lost 6 bases, with 14 bases spanning the gap. CDR3 length equals 13 residues. Germline CDR1 MRHNA, CDR2 SNTAGT. Here the CDR3 DNA reads TGTGCCAGCAGCCCCGACAGCTTTAATGGCTACACCTTC. Encoded protein: CASSPDSFNGYTF.

This chain connects TRBV5-1 to TRBJ1-6, with TRBD1 matching 7 bases. The length of the CDR3 is 16 residues. V lost 0 bases and J lost 8; bases outside the gene matches: 8. Germline V gene data show CDR1 as SGHRS and CDR2 as YFSETQ. This CDR3 reads CASSLAQGQTYSPLHF. In DNA form, the CDR3 reads TGCGCCAGCAGCTTGGCCCAGGGACAGACCTATTCACCCCTCCACTTT. The whole variable domain, filled in from reference TRBV5-1 and TRBJ1-6, reads KAGVTQTPRYLIKTRGQQVTLSCSPISGHRSVSWYQQTPGQGLQFLFEYFSETQRNKGNFPGRFSGRQFSNSRSEMNVSTLELGDSALYLCASSLAQGQTYSPLHFGNGTRLTVT.

This chain connects TRBV30 to TRBJ2-7, with a weak D call TRBD1 (6 bases). V lost 0 bases and J 6 bases, leaving 21 bases between the germline ends. The CDR3 runs to 16 residues. Germline V gene lookup returns CDR1 GTSNPN and CDR2 SVGIG (reference sequence). In nucleotides, the CDR3 is TGTGCCTGGAGTGTGCCGTCTACAGGGCGGATAGGCGAGCAGTACTTC. Protein sequence: CAWSVPSTGRIGEQYF.

The chain couples TRBV5-1 to TRBJ2-1; TRBD2 aligns across 7 bases. V shed 1 base and J 1 base; nucleotides not matched to a gene: 2. This CDR3 comprises 15 residues. Germline assignment: CDR1 SGHRS and CDR2 YFSETQ. DNA for the CDR3: TGCGCCAGCAGCTTGTGGGAGGGATCCTACAATGAGCAGTTCTTC. Protein: CASSLWEGSYNEQFF.

This clone has a single count. J is TRBJ2-3 and V is TRBV10-1; tentatively, D is TRBD1 (6 bases). Trimming took 3 bases from V and 3 from J, leaving 10 bases between them. Germline assignment: CDR1 WNHNN and CDR2 SYGVQD (reference sequence). This CDR3 is 14 amino acids long. CDR3 amino acids: CASSDRGRTDTQYF. CDR3 coding DNA: TGCGCCAGCAGTGACAGGGGCCGTACAGATACGCAGTATTTT.

This clone was found a few times. The chain employs TRBV6-4 and TRBJ2-1; 11 bases map to TRBD1. V trimming: 2 bases; J trimming: 6 bases; junction bases outside the gene matches: 0. Germline CDR1 MRHNA, CDR2 SNTAGT. CDR3 length equals 14 residues. The CDR3 protein is CASSDGTGGNEQFF. The CDR3 nucleotides are TGTGCCAGCAGTGACGGGACAGGGGGCAATGAGCAGTTCTTC.

The chain is built from TRBV7-9 and TRBJ1-6; 9 bases line up with TRBD1. The CDR3 sequence is 14 residues long. Trimming took 5 bases from V and 15 from J; bases not matched to a gene: 11. Per the germline V gene, CDR1 is SEHNR and CDR2 is FQNEAQ (reference sequence). CDR3 amino acids: CASSQGTGMGFLHF. CDR3 nucleotide sequence: TGTGCCAGCAGCCAGGGGACAGGGATGGGGTTCCTCCACTTT.

The chain uses TRBV2 and TRBJ1-1; D is unclear. Trimming shortened V by 10 bases and J by 5 bases, and 20 bases separated the two germline ends. Germline lookup yields CDR1 SNHLY and CDR2 FYNNEI. The CDR3 totals 14 residues. In nucleotides, the CDR3 is TGTGCCATCGTCGAAAACTGGGCTGGGACTGAAGCTTTCTTT. Amino acid sequence: CAIVENWAGTEAFF.

The chain links TRBV10-3 to TRBJ2-1, with TRBD1 matching over 7 bases. V dropped 8 bases and J dropped 5; count of bases not matched to a gene: 12. The CDR3 runs 15 residues. Germline assignment: CDR1 ENHRY and CDR2 SYGVKD. For the CDR3, the DNA is TGTGCCATCGGAACCCGACAGGGCCTCAACAATGAGCAGTTCTTC. Its translation: CAIGTRQGLNNEQFF.

The J gene is TRBJ1-1, the V gene TRBV6-1, with 10 bases that match TRBD1. There are 12 residues in the CDR3. The trim removed 7 bases at V and 10 bases at J, leaving 6 bases unmatched. Germline V lookup: CDR1 MNHNS, CDR2 SASEGT. The CDR3 DNA is TGTGCCAGCACTCGATGGGACAGGGGAGCTTTCTTT. This encodes CASTRWDRGAFF.

The chain employs TRBV6-5 and TRBJ1-3; D unresolved. Germline V gene sequence: CDR1 MNHEY, CDR2 SVGAGI. V shed 2 bases and J shed 2 bases, with 10 bases lying between them. The CDR3 totals 15 residues. The CDR3 loop reads CASSYGTGPGNTIYF. As DNA, the CDR3 is TGTGCCAGCAGTTACGGTACGGGTCCTGGAAACACCATATATTTT.

The chain couples TRBV5-1 to TRBJ1-3; 8 positions match TRBD1. From germline, CDR1 is SGHRS and CDR2 YFSETQ. Trimming cost V 5 bases and J 1 base; bases outside gene matches: 8. This CDR3 comprises 16 residues. This CDR3 is CASSRNQGASGNTIYF. In DNA, the CDR3 is TGCGCCAGCAGTAGGAATCAGGGGGCTTCTGGAAACACCATATATTTT.